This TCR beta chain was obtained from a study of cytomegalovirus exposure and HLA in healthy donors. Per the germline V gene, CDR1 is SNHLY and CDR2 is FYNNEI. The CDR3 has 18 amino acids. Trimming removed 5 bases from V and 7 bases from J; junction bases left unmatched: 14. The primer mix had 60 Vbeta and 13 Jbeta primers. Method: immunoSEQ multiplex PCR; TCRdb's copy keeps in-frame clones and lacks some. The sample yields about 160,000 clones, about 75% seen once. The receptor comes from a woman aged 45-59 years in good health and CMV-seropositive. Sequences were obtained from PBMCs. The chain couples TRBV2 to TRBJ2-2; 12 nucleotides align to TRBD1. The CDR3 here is CASSTGTGGASFLGELFF. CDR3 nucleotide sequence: TGTGCCAGCAGTACAGGGACAGGGGGCGCCTCTTTTCTCGGGGAGCTGTTTTTT.